Listed below are T cell receptor beta chains from one sample, sequenced in a study of blood T cell repertoires in COVID-19. Libraries were prepared by immunoSEQ multiplex PCR; TCRdb keeps only in-frame clonotypes and omits some of them. The data contain about 230,000 clones, more than 75% of them singletons. Sequencing was carried out using peripheral blood. These receptors originate from a man between 45 and 60 years old with COVID-19, enrolled during active disease. Each CDR3 is given with its conserved first and last residue. The D gene is left open where the match is weak. Size tells how often a clone was seen (once, few, many) or the class of an expanded clone, and some rows leave it out.

V	J	D	size	CDR3	DNA
TRBV3-1/TRBV3-2	TRBJ2-2	.	once	CASSQVSPKRDTGELFF	TGTGCCAGCAGCCAAGTTTCGCCCAAAAGAGACACCGGGGAGCTGTTTTTT
TRBV19	TRBJ2-1	.	.	CASLAGPYNEQFF	TGTGCCAGTCTTGCGGGGCCCTACAATGAGCAGTTCTTC
TRBV7-9	TRBJ2-7	.	.	CASSSGTDGYEQYF	TGTGCCAGCAGCTCCGGGACTGACGGTTACGAGCAGTACTTC
TRBV6-5	TRBJ1-1	TRBD1	.	CASSNNRGNTEAFF	TGTGCCAGCAGTAATAACAGGGGGAACACTGAAGCTTTCTTT
TRBV7-3	TRBJ2-7	TRBD1	.	CASSLDRAATYEQYF	TGTGCCAGCAGCTTAGACAGGGCTGCAACCTACGAGCAGTACTTC
TRBV9	TRBJ2-7	TRBD1	once	CASSQSRDRVAEQYF	TGTGCCAGCAGCCAATCGCGGGACAGGGTGGCCGAGCAGTACTTC
TRBV6-6	TRBJ1-1	.	.	CASSYEQGFGTEAFF	TGTGCCAGCAGTTACGAACAGGGTTTTGGGACTGAAGCTTTCTTT
TRBV3-1/TRBV3-2	TRBJ2-7	TRBD2	.	CASSLRLAGNPREQYF	TGTGCCAGCAGCCTCCGACTAGCGGGAAACCCGAGGGAGCAGTACTTC
TRBV27	TRBJ1-5	TRBD1	.	CASSKSNAGGGQPQHF	TGTGCCAGCAGTAAATCTAACGCAGGGGGCGGTCAGCCCCAGCATTTT
TRBV6-2/TRBV6-3	TRBJ2-1	.	.	CASSSSPPEQFF	TGTGCCAGCAGCTCCAGTCCGCCCGAGCAGTTCTTC
TRBV5-6	TRBJ1-1	.	.	CASSLGFPGRNTEAFF	TGTGCCAGCAGCTTGGGGTTCCCAGGCCGGAACACTGAAGCTTTCTTT
TRBV28	TRBJ1-2	TRBD1	.	CASSSLGTANYGYTF	TGTGCCAGCAGTTCTCTGGGGACAGCTAACTATGGCTACACCTTC
TRBV5-8	TRBJ1-1	.	few	CASSLTGGLTEAFF	TGTGCCAGCAGCCTGACGGGGGGGCTCACTGAAGCTTTCTTT
TRBV6-6	TRBJ2-7	TRBD1	.	CASSYDRGTEQYF	TGTGCCAGCAGTTATGACAGGGGGACCGAGCAGTACTTC
TRBV27	TRBJ1-5	TRBD1	once	CASRPAAGRTGVNQPQHF	TGTGCCAGCAGGCCCGCCGCGGGCCGGACAGGGGTCAACCAGCCCCAGCATTTT
TRBV14	TRBJ1-1	TRBD1	.	CASSRLTGELNTEAFF	TGTGCCAGCAGCCGTTTGACAGGGGAGTTGAACACTGAAGCTTTCTTT
TRBV9	TRBJ2-1	.	.	CASSVAPGSPGNEQFF	TGTGCCAGCAGCGTAGCTCCGGGATCTCCCGGCAATGAGCAGTTCTTC
TRBV19	TRBJ1-4	TRBD1	.	CASRPPTGTGWTNEKLFF	TGTGCCAGTAGGCCGCCCACCGGGACAGGGTGGACTAATGAAAAACTGTTTTTT
TRBV2	TRBJ1-1	.	.	CASCGEGVPEAFF	TGTGCCAGCTGTGGAGAGGGAGTCCCTGAAGCTTTCTTT
TRBV9	TRBJ2-5	.	once	CASRGGGETQYF	TGTGCCAGCAGGGGAGGGGGAGAGACCCAGTACTTC
TRBV5-6	TRBJ1-2	TRBD1	.	CASSRDRVNYGYTF	TGTGCCAGCAGCAGGGACAGGGTAAACTATGGCTACACCTTC
TRBV3-1/TRBV3-2	TRBJ2-2	.	.	CASSPSGSNTGELFF	TGTGCCAGCAGTCCAAGCGGGTCGAACACCGGGGAGCTGTTTTTT
TRBV6-6	TRBJ2-5	TRBD2	.	CASSPSRGLAGGETQYF	TGTGCCAGCAGTCCCTCCCGGGGACTAGCGGGAGGAGAGACCCAGTACTTC
TRBV5-4	TRBJ2-3	.	.	CASSFTRDTDTQYF	TGTGCCAGCAGCTTTACTAGAGACACAGATACGCAGTATTTT
TRBV27	TRBJ2-2	.	once	CASKTGVITGELFF	TGTGCCAGCAAAACGGGAGTAATCACCGGGGAGCTGTTTTTT
TRBV19	TRBJ1-2	.	.	CASSIRGTVVYGYTF	TGTGCCAGTAGTATAAGGGGAACGGTAGTCTATGGCTACACCTTC
TRBV29-1	TRBJ2-7	TRBD1	.	CSATGTGTYEQYF	TGCAGCGCGACCGGGACAGGGACCTACGAGCAGTACTTC
TRBV19	TRBJ1-5	TRBD1	.	CASSTPDRGNSQPQHF	TGTGCCAGTAGTACTCCAGACAGGGGGAATTCTCAGCCCCAGCATTTT
TRBV10-3	TRBJ2-7	.	.	CAIRPGSRYEQYF	TGTGCCATCAGGCCGGGGTCTAGGTACGAGCAGTACTTC
TRBV12-1	TRBJ1-5	.	.	CASSSYSGPSNQPQHF	TGTGCCAGCAGCTCCTACTCCGGTCCTAGCAATCAGCCCCAGCATTTT
TRBV4-1	TRBJ2-7	.	.	CASSQEIGRSLIEQYF	TGCGCCAGCAGCCAAGAAATCGGCAGGTCCCTAATCGAGCAGTACTTC
TRBV6-5	TRBJ1-2	TRBD1	.	CASSYEGAHGYTF	TGTGCCAGCAGTTACGAGGGGGCGCATGGCTACACCTTC
TRBV5-1	TRBJ2-3	TRBD2	.	CASSRGTSGATDTQYF	TGCGCCAGCAGCCGCGGGACTAGCGGGGCCACAGATACGCAGTATTTT
TRBV10-3	TRBJ2-7	TRBD2	.	CAISLGTTFPEQYF	TGTGCCATCAGTCTAGGGACTACCTTCCCCGAGCAGTACTTC
TRBV6-5	TRBJ1-2	TRBD1	.	CASRNLDRASGYTF	TGTGCCAGCAGGAATTTGGACAGGGCCTCGGGCTACACCTTC
TRBV5-1	TRBJ2-1	TRBD2	.	CASSLVASGGAHEQFF	TGCGCCAGCAGCTTGGTCGCTAGCGGGGGGGCCCATGAGCAGTTCTTC
TRBV19	TRBJ2-7	.	.	CASSPGLSYEQYF	TGTGCCAGTAGTCCGGGACTCTCCTACGAGCAGTACTTC
TRBV28	TRBJ1-6	.	.	CASSFPGAYNSPLHF	TGTGCCAGCAGTTTCCCCGGGGCCTATAATTCACCCCTCCACTTT
TRBV5-4	TRBJ1-6	.	.	CASAPLGGVESPLHF	TGTGCCAGCGCGCCCTTGGGGGGGGTTGAGTCACCCCTCCACTTT
TRBV2	TRBJ2-7	TRBD2	.	CACSAGTSGRYEQYF	TGTGCCTGCTCAGCCGGGACTAGCGGGAGGTACGAGCAGTACTTC
TRBV27	TRBJ1-6	.	once	CASSWGPGRANNSPLHF	TGTGCCAGCAGTTGGGGGCCGGGCAGGGCGAATAATTCACCCCTCCACTTT
TRBV29-1	TRBJ1-2	TRBD1	.	CSVENYQGQKIF	TGCAGCGTTGAAAACTACCAGGGACAGAAGATCTTC
TRBV5-1	TRBJ1-2	TRBD1	.	CASSEGGTADYGYTF	TGCGCCAGCAGCGAAGGGGGGACAGCTGACTATGGCTACACCTTC
TRBV24-1	TRBJ2-5	TRBD2	once	CATSDISGGGETQYF	TGTGCCACCAGTGATATTAGCGGGGGCGGGGAGACCCAGTACTTC
TRBV10-3	TRBJ1-4	.	.	CAISESTGDNEKLFF	TGTGCCATCAGTGAGTCGACAGGAGATAATGAAAAACTGTTTTTT
TRBV5-1	TRBJ2-7	.	once	CASSLTTGYEQYF	TGCGCCAGCAGCTTGACCACGGGTTACGAGCAGTACTTC
TRBV3-1/TRBV3-2	TRBJ1-4	.	.	CASSQVAQGGNEKLFF	TGTGCCAGCAGCCAAGTGGCGCAGGGAGGTAATGAAAAACTGTTTTTT
TRBV5-8	TRBJ1-6	.	.	CASSLVERSPLHF	TGTGCCAGCAGCTTGGTGGAGCGTTCACCCCTCCACTTT
TRBV5-1	TRBJ2-7	TRBD2	.	CASRKTSGSVYEQYF	TGCGCCAGCAGAAAGACTAGCGGGAGTGTCTACGAGCAGTACTTC
TRBV2	TRBJ1-2	.	.	CASRDSSNYGYTF	TGTGCCAGCAGGGACAGCTCTAACTATGGCTACACCTTC
TRBV7-8	TRBJ2-4	TRBD1	once	CASSRDRVSAKNIQYF	TGTGCCAGCAGCCGGGACAGGGTTTCGGCCAAAAACATTCAGTACTTC
TRBV10-3	TRBJ1-4	.	.	CAISESQGTNEKLFF	TGTGCCATCAGTGAGTCCCAGGGGACTAATGAAAAACTGTTTTTT
TRBV9	TRBJ2-3	TRBD1	.	CASSVGDRGRPDTQYF	TGTGCCAGCAGCGTAGGGGACAGGGGGCGCCCAGATACGCAGTATTTT
TRBV19	TRBJ1-5	TRBD1	.	CASRPLDRENQPQHF	TGTGCCAGTCGTCCCTTGGACAGGGAGAATCAGCCCCAGCATTTT
TRBV29-1	TRBJ1-1	TRBD1	once	CSVGGQGATNTEAFF	TGCAGCGTGGGCGGACAGGGGGCAACGAACACTGAAGCTTTCTTT
TRBV5-1	TRBJ2-7	.	.	CASSFLTGNSYEQYF	TGCGCCAGCAGCTTTCTTACAGGGAACTCCTACGAGCAGTACTTC
TRBV7-2	TRBJ1-2	TRBD1	few	CASSLGGQDLYGYTF	TGTGCCAGCAGCTTAGGGGGACAGGATCTCTATGGCTACACCTTC